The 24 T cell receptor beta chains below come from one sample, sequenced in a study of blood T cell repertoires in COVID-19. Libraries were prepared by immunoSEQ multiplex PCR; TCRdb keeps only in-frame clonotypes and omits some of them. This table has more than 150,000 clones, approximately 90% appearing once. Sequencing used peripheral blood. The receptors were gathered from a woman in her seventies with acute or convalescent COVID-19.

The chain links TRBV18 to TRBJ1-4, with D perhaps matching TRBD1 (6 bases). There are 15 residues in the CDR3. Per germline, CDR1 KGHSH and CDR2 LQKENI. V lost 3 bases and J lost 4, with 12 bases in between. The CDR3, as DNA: TGTGCCAGCTCACCGCAGGACAGTATTAATGAAAAACTGTTTTTT. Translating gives CASSPQDSINEKLFF.

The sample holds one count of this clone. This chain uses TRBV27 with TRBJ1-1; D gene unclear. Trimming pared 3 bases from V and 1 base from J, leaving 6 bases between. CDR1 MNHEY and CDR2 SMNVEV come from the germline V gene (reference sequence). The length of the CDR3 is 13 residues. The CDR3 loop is CASSFLRNTEAFF. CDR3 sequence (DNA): TGTGCCAGCAGTTTTCTGAGGAACACTGAAGCTTTCTTT.

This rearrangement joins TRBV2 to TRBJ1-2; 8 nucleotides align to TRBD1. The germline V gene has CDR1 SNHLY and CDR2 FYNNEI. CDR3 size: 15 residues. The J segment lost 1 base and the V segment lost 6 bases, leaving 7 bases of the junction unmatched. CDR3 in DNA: TGTGCCAGCAGGGCGCGGGACAGGCTTAACTATGGCTACACCTTC. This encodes CASRARDRLNYGYTF.

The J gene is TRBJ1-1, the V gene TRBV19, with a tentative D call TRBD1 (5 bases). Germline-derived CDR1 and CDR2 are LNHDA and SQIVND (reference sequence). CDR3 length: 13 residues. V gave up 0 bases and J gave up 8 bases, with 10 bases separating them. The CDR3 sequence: CASSIDGAGEAFF. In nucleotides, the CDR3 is TGTGCCAGTAGTATAGATGGGGCAGGAGAAGCTTTCTTT.

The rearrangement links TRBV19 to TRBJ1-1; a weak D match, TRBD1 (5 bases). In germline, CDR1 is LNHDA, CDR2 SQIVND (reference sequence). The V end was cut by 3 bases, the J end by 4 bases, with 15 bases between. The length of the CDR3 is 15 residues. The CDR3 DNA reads TGTGCCAGTAGTATGCTGGTTGCGGGGCGCACTGAAGCTTTCTTT. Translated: CASSMLVAGRTEAFF.

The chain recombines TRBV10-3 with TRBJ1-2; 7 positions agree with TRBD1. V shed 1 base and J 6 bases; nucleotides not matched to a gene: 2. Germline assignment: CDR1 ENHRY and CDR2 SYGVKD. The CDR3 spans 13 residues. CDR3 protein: CAISELQGNGYTF. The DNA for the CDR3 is TGTGCCATCAGTGAGTTACAGGGGAATGGCTACACCTTC.

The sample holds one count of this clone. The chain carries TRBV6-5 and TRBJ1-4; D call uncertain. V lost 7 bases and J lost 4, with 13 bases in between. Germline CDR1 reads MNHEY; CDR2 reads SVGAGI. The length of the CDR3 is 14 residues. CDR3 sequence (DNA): TGTGCCAGCAAAGCTAACGGTTTTAATGAAAAACTGTTTTTT. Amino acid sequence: CASKANGFNEKLFF.

CDR3 DNA: TGTGCCAGCAGATGGACAGGTGGGGATTCACCCCTCCACTTT. Amino acids: CASRWTGGDSPLHF. V gene TRBV2 combines with J gene TRBJ1-6; the match to TRBD1 covers 7 bases. Germline CDR1 reads SNHLY; CDR2 reads FYNNEI. The CDR3 contains 14 residues. V gave up 6 bases and J gave up 8 bases; unmatched junction bases: 7.

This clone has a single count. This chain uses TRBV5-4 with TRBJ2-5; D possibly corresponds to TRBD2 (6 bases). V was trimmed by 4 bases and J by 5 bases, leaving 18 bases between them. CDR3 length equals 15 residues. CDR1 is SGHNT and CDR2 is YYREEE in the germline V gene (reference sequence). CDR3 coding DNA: TGTGCCAGCAGCCCCAATCGGGGAGGAAGGGAGACCCAGTACTTC. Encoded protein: CASSPNRGGRETQYF.

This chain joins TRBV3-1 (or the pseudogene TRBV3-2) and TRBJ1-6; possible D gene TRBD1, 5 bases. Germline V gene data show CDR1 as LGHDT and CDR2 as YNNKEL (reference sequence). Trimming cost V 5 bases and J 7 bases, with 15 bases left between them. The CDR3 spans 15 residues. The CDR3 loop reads CASSAFGGVNSPLHF. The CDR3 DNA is TGTGCCAGCAGCGCCTTTGGGGGGGTGAATTCACCCCTCCACTTT.

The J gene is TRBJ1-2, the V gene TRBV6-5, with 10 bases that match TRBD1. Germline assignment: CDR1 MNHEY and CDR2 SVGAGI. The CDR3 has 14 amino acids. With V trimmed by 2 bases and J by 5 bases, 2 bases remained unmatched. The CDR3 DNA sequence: TGTGCCAGCAGTTACGGGACAGGGGTATATGGCTACACCTTC. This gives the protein CASSYGTGVYGYTF.

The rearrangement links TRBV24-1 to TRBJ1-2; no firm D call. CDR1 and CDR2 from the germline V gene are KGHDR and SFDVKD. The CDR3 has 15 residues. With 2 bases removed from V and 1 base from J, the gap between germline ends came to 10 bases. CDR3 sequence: CATSDSEGGNYGYTF. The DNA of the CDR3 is TGTGCCACCAGTGATTCCGAGGGTGGTAACTATGGCTACACCTTC.

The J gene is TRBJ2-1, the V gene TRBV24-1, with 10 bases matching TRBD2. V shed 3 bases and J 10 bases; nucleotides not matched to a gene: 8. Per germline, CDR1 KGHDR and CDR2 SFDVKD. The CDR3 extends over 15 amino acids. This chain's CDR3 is CATSDPGTSVGEQFF. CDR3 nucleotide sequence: TGTGCCACCAGTGATCCTGGGACTAGCGTCGGAGAGCAGTTCTTC.

CDR3 in amino acids: CAWSPGGSSNQPQHF. DNA for the CDR3: TGTGCCTGGAGTCCCGGGGGGAGTAGCAATCAGCCCCAGCATTTT. The genes are TRBV30 and TRBJ1-5, with a tentative D call TRBD1 (5 bases). The CDR3 spans 15 residues. The V and J ends lost 2 bases and 0 bases respectively, with 11 bases between them. Germline lookup yields CDR1 GTSNPN and CDR2 SVGIG (reference sequence).

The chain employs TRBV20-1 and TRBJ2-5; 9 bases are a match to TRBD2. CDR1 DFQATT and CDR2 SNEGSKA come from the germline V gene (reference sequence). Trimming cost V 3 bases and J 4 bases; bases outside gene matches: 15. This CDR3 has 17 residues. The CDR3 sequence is CSASKSGGNPGRETQYF. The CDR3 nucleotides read TGCAGTGCTAGTAAAAGCGGGGGGAACCCAGGACGAGAGACCCAGTACTTC.

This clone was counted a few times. The CDR3 protein is CSGEGDYGYTF. The CDR3 nucleotides read TGCAGCGGGGAGGGTGACTATGGCTACACCTTC. The chain carries TRBV29-1 and TRBJ1-2; D gene unclear. Deletions cut 7 bases from V and 3 bases from J, with 9 bases between. Germline V lookup: CDR1 SQVTM, CDR2 ANQGSEA. This CDR3 is built from 11 residues.

The CDR3 sequence: CASSDPGQGYEQYF. For the CDR3, the DNA is TGCGCCAGCAGCGACCCGGGACAGGGCTACGAGCAGTACTTC. This chain joins TRBV5-1 and TRBJ2-7; 9 nucleotides match TRBD1. The junction had 5 bases not matched to a gene; V was cut back by 4 bases and J by 3 bases. CDR1 is SGHRS and CDR2 is YFSETQ in the germline V gene. The CDR3 totals 14 residues.

Here the CDR3 reads CASSFIGSRGTEAFF. CDR3 DNA: TGTGCCAGCAGTTTCATAGGCTCCAGGGGCACTGAAGCTTTCTTT. The chain joins TRBV28 to TRBJ1-1; D may be TRBD1 (6 bases). Per germline, CDR1 MDHEN and CDR2 SYDVKM. V lost 3 bases and J 4 bases, leaving 15 bases between the germline ends. The CDR3 covers 15 residues. Complete variable domain (other parts from reference TRBV28 and TRBJ1-1): DVKVTQSSRYLVKRTGEKVFLECVQDMDHENMFWYRQDPGLGLRLIYFSYDVKMKEKGDIPEGYSVSREKKERFSLILESASTNQTSMYLCASSFIGSRGTEAFFGQGTRLTVV.

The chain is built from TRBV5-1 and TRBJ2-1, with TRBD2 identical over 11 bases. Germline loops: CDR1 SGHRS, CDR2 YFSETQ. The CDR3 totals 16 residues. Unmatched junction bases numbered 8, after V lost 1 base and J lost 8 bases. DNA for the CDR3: TGCGCCAGCAGCTTGACCCCTAGCGGGGGGTGGGATGAGCAGTTCTTC. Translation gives CASSLTPSGGWDEQFF.

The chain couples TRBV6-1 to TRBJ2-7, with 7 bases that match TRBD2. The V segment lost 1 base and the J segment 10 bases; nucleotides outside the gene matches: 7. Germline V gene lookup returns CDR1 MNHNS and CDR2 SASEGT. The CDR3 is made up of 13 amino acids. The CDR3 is CASSEVWEGEQYV. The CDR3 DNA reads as TGTGCCAGCAGTGAAGTTTGGGAGGGCGAACAGTACGTC.

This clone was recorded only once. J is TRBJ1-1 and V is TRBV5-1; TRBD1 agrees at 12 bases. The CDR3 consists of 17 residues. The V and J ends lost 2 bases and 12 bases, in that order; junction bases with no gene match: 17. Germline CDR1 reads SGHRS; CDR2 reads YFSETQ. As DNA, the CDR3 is TGCGCCAGCAGCTTAAGTCCCGGGACAGGGGGCAGACCCGAATCTTTCTTT. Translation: CASSLSPGTGGRPESFF.

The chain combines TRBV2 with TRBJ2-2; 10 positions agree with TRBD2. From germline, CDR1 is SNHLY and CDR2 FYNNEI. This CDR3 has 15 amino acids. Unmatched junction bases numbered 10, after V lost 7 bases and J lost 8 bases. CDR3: CASKAGLAGVGELFF. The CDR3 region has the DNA TGTGCCAGCAAGGCTGGGCTAGCGGGGGTTGGGGAGCTGTTTTTT.

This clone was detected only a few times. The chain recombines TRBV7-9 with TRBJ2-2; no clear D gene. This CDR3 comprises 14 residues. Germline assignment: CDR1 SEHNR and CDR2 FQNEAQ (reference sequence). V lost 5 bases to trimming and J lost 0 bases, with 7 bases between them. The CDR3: CASSPQSNTGELFF. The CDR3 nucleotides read TGTGCCAGCAGCCCACAGTCGAACACCGGGGAGCTGTTTTTT. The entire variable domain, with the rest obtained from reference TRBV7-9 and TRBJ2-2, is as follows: DTGVSQNPRHKITKRGQNVTFRCDPISEHNRLYWYRQTLGQGPEFLTYFQNEAQLEKSRLLSDRFSAERPKGSFSTLEIQRTEQGDSAMYLCASSPQSNTGELFFGEGSRLTVL.

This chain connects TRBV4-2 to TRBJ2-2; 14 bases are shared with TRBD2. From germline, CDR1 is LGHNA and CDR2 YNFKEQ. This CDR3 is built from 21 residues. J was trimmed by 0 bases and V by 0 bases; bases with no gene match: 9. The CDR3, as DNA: TGTGCCAGCAGCCAAGATTGGACTAGCGGGGGGCCCCGCGCGAACACCGGGGAGCTGTTTTTT. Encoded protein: CASSQDWTSGGPRANTGELFF.